The 19 T cell receptor beta chains reported below all come from one sample, sequenced in a study of CD8 T cells in Susac syndrome. About 0.5 to 1 ug RNA was reverse transcribed with random hexamers. TCRdb fed the immunoSEQ multiplex PCR reads into MiXCR, producing one record per CDR3 protein. The table has under 200,000 distinct CDR3 sequences, 90% to 96% seen once; the top ten hold 0.095% to 0.15%. The sequenced sample was CD4+ T cells from PBMCs. All receptors derive from a human donor with Susac syndrome.

The CDR3 nucleotides are TGTGCCAGCAGCCAGACAACAGGGGGCGAGGGACCCCTCCACTTT. Its translation: CASSQTTGGEGPLHF. The chain has TRBV3-1 and TRBJ1-6, with 9 positions matching TRBD1. CDR3 length equals 15 residues. Germline V gene data show CDR1 as LGHDT and CDR2 as YNNKEL (reference sequence). V gave up 3 bases and J gave up 12 bases; unmatched junction bases: 9. The full variable domain, with the rest looked up from reference TRBV3-1 and TRBJ1-6, is DTAVSQTPKYLVTQMGNDKSIKCEQNLGHDTMYWYKQDSKKFLKIMFSYNNKELIINETVPNRFSPKSPDKAHLNLHINSLELGDSAVYFCASSQTTGGEGPLHFGNGTRLTVT.

This chain links TRBV4-3 with TRBJ1-5; no reliable D call. The V end was cut by 4 bases, the J end by 1 base, with 11 bases between. Germline V gene data show CDR1 as LGHNA and CDR2 as YSLEER. The CDR3 runs to 15 residues. The CDR3 sequence: CASSLLVGSNQPQHF. CDR3 nucleotide sequence: TGCGCCAGCAGCCTCCTGGTTGGAAGCAATCAGCCCCAGCATTTT.

The V gene is TRBV1, the J gene TRBJ1-2. TRBV1 corresponds to a pseudogene. The CDR3 extends over 14 amino acids. CDR3 loop: CTSSQDPANYGYTF. The CDR3 DNA is TGCACCAGCAGCCAAGACCCGGCTAACTATGGCTACACCTTC.

CDR3 coding DNA: TGTGCCAGTAGCACCAGCGGGAGTGGGGACGAGCAGTACTTC. Protein: CASSTSGSGDEQYF. The chain links TRBV19 to TRBJ2-7, with 8 bases fitting TRBD2. This CDR3 has 14 amino acids. Trimming removed 6 bases from V and 5 bases from J; junction bases left unmatched: 9. Per the germline V gene, CDR1 is LNHDA and CDR2 is SQIVND (reference sequence).

The J gene is TRBJ2-7, the V gene TRBV6-1; D call uncertain. CDR3 length: 15 residues. Trimming took 9 bases from V and 3 from J, leaving 21 bases between them. Germline lookup yields CDR1 MNHNS and CDR2 SASEGT. Here the CDR3 DNA reads TGTGCCAGTCGACGGTCCGGGTCTAAAGACTACGAGCAGTACTTC. Protein product: CASRRSGSKDYEQYF.

As concerns this clonotype: The junction departs from the called germline gene at one end, perhaps through a read error. CDR3 protein: CATSRDKSPLHF. CDR3 DNA: TGTGCCACCAGCAGAGATAAATCACCCCTCCACTTT. The genes are TRBV15 and TRBJ1-6; D not certain. Germline V lookup: CDR1 LNHNV, CDR2 YYDKDF (reference sequence). The CDR3 totals 12 residues.

The genes are TRBV3-1 and TRBJ1-2; D not certain. The germline V gene has CDR1 LGHDT and CDR2 YNNKEL (reference sequence). Trimming removed 1 base from V and 8 bases from J, with 8 bases in between. CDR3 size: 12 residues. The CDR3 loop reads CASSQGGRGYTF. For the CDR3, the DNA is TGTGCCAGCAGCCAAGGAGGACGGGGCTACACCTTC.

The chain combines TRBV7-2 with TRBJ1-2; D uncertain. Germline CDR1 is SGHTA and CDR2 is FQGNSA. With 3 bases removed from V and 8 bases from J, the gap between germline ends came to 10 bases. The length of the CDR3 is 12 residues. The CDR3: CASSFLGNGYTF. The CDR3 bases are TGTGCCAGCAGCTTTCTCGGGAACGGCTACACCTTC.

The chain combines TRBV20-1 with TRBJ2-5; D not resolved. Trimming took 6 bases from V and 5 from J, leaving 10 bases between them. The CDR3 spans 11 residues. CDR1 and CDR2 from the germline V gene are DFQATT and SNEGSKA (reference sequence). CDR3 region: CSAFQGETQYF. The CDR3 bases are TGCAGTGCATTTCAAGGGGAGACCCAGTACTTC.

The J gene is TRBJ2-5, the V gene TRBV7-8; TRBD2 agrees at 8 bases. Trimming at V came to 6 bases and at J to 5 bases, leaving 17 bases not matched to a gene. This CDR3 region has 17 residues. Per the germline V gene, CDR1 is SGHVS and CDR2 is FQNEAQ. DNA for the CDR3: TGTGCCAGCAGTCCCCGTGAGCCAGCGGGAGTCGTCGAGACCCAGTACTTC. Protein product: CASSPREPAGVVETQYF.

In this sample, this clonotype turned up once. This chain links TRBV9 with TRBJ2-7; the D gene could be TRBD1 or TRBD2 (5 bases each). Per the germline V gene, CDR1 is SGDLS and CDR2 is YYNGEE. The CDR3 contains 16 residues. The germline V and J ends were trimmed by 0 bases and 4 bases, with 17 bases remaining between them. The CDR3 nucleotides read TGTGCCAGCAGCGTAGGGGGCCGGTCCGGGATATACGAGCAGTACTTC. It yields the protein CASSVGGRSGIYEQYF.

The chain has TRBV5-4 and TRBJ2-1, with 13 bases identical to TRBD2. Germline CDR1 reads SGHNT; CDR2 reads YYREEE (reference sequence). The CDR3 is made up of 16 amino acids. Unmatched junction bases numbered 5, after V lost 2 bases and J lost 6 bases. For the CDR3, the DNA is TGTGCCAGCAGCTTTAGACGACTAGCGGGAGGCAATGAGCAGTTCTTC. Its protein is CASSFRRLAGGNEQFF.

V and J are TRBV6-2 or TRBV6-3 and TRBJ2-7; 12 nucleotides line up with TRBD2. The J segment lost 4 bases and the V segment lost 5 bases, leaving 12 bases of the junction unmatched. The V gene's germline CDR1 is MNHEY and CDR2 SVGEGT. The CDR3 has 17 residues. CDR3 coding DNA: TGTGCCAGCAGTCGACACCCCGGACTAGCGGGACCTTACGAGCAGTACTTC. Translation: CASSRHPGLAGPYEQYF.

This sequence joins TRBV9 and TRBJ1-3; perhaps TRBD1 as D (5 bases). CDR1 and CDR2 (germline): SGDLS, YYNGEE. The CDR3 is 14 amino acids. Trimming shortened V by 3 bases and J by 0 bases, and 7 bases separated the two germline ends. CDR3 sequence reads: CASSADSSGNTIYF. For the CDR3, the DNA is TGTGCCAGCAGCGCAGACAGCTCTGGAAACACCATATATTTT.

This clonotype was found once. The V gene is TRBV5-4, the J gene TRBJ2-5; a weak D match, TRBD1 (6 bases). The germline CDR1 and CDR2 sequences are SGHNT and YYREEE (reference sequence). CDR3 length: 13 amino acids. V lost 4 bases, J lost 5 bases, and 12 bases lay in between. The CDR3 reads CASSRNRDETQYF. The CDR3 DNA is TGTGCCAGCAGCCGTAACAGGGACGAGACCCAGTACTTC.

The sample holds one count of this clonotype. V gene TRBV29-1 combines with J gene TRBJ2-1; no reliable D call. The CDR3 consists of 12 residues. Trimming pared 3 bases from V and 10 bases from J, leaving 13 bases between. Germline CDR1 and CDR2: SQVTM and ANQGSEA. The CDR3 DNA reads as TGCAGCGTTGACGTGACAAGTCGAGAGCAGTTCTTC. It encodes CSVDVTSREQFF.

As regards this clonotype: Its ends do not fully match the called genes, so a read error is possible. For the CDR3, the DNA is TGTGCCAGCAGCTTAGAGCGTGTGGCGGGGACGCCGGATTTT. This sequence encodes CASSLERVAGTPDF. The chain employs TRBV11-2 and TRBJ2-3; a possible D gene is TRBD2 (6 bases). Germline CDR1 reads SGHAT; CDR2 reads FQNNGV. The CDR3 totals 14 residues.

The chain joins TRBV18 to TRBJ1-3; a weak D match, TRBD1 (6 bases). V was pared by 3 bases and J by 1 base, with 13 bases between. Germline CDR1 is KGHSH and CDR2 is LQKENI. The CDR3 length is 16 residues. The CDR3 sequence is CASSPQGSKSGNTIYF. CDR3 nucleotide sequence: TGTGCCAGCTCACCCCAGGGGAGTAAATCTGGAAACACCATATATTTT. Filled out from reference TRBV18 and TRBJ1-3, the complete variable domain reads NAGVMQNPRHLVRRRGQEARLRCSPMKGHSHVYWYRQLPEEGLKFMVYLQKENIIDESGMPKERFSAEFPKEGPSILRIQQVVRGDSAAYFCASSPQGSKSGNTIYFGEGSWLTVV.

The chain has TRBV3-1 and TRBJ2-1; 14 nucleotides align to TRBD2. The CDR3 totals 18 residues. CDR1 and CDR2 from the germline V gene are LGHDT and YNNKEL (reference sequence). Losses at the gene ends were 0 bases for V and 2 bases for J; bases not matched to a gene: 3. CDR3 protein: CASSQEGLAGATYNEQFF. The CDR3 coding sequence is TGTGCCAGCAGCCAAGAGGGACTAGCGGGGGCGACCTACAATGAGCAGTTCTTC.